A selection of T cell receptor beta chains follows, all from one sample in a study of cytomegalovirus exposure and HLA in healthy donors. The assay was immunoSEQ multiplex PCR, and TCRdb's table has in-frame clones only and misses some. The sample carries 95,000 to 150,000 clones, 80% recorded once. Sequenced sample: PBMCs. These receptors were collected from a female donor in good health and CMV-seropositive. The CDR3 runs from the conserved cysteine through the conserved F or W. The order of the fields is J gene, V gene, CDR3 length, D gene, clone size, CDR3 protein, CDR3 DNA. D genes are given only for firm matches. A clone size is listed for some rows: how often the clone was seen (once, few, many), or a class if it is expanded.

J gene: TRBJ1-3
V gene: TRBV14
CDR3 length: 13
D gene: NA
clone size: NA
CDR3 protein: CASSSTTSGTIYF
CDR3 DNA: TGTGCCAGCAGCTCCACGACCTCCGGGACCATATATTTT

J gene: TRBJ2-3
V gene: TRBV5-1
CDR3 length: 12
D gene: NA
clone size: NA
CDR3 protein: CASSPDSDAQYF
CDR3 DNA: TGCGCCAGCAGCCCGGACTCAGATGCGCAGTATTTT

J gene: TRBJ2-1
V gene: TRBV5-8
CDR3 length: 15
D gene: TRBD1
clone size: NA
CDR3 protein: CASSLGQGEVNEQFF
CDR3 DNA: TGTGCCAGCAGCCTCGGACAGGGGGAGGTCAATGAGCAGTTCTTC

J gene: TRBJ1-4
V gene: TRBV9
CDR3 length: 14
D gene: NA
clone size: NA
CDR3 protein: CASSVAGGYEKLFF
CDR3 DNA: TGTGCCAGCAGCGTAGCGGGGGGGTATGAAAAACTGTTTTTT

J gene: TRBJ2-5
V gene: TRBV29-1
CDR3 length: 12
D gene: NA
clone size: NA
CDR3 protein: CSVVEGGETQYF
CDR3 DNA: TGCAGCGTTGTAGAAGGGGGAGAGACCCAGTACTTC

J gene: TRBJ1-2
V gene: TRBV28
CDR3 length: 15
D gene: NA
clone size: once
CDR3 protein: CASSLWAGDNYGYTF
CDR3 DNA: TGTGCCAGCAGTTTATGGGCAGGTGATAACTATGGCTACACCTTC

J gene: TRBJ1-5
V gene: TRBV18
CDR3 length: 14
D gene: NA
clone size: NA
CDR3 protein: CASSPTEGGQPQHF
CDR3 DNA: TGTGCCAGCTCACCGACGGAGGGCGGCCAGCCCCAGCATTTT

J gene: TRBJ2-2
V gene: TRBV6-5
CDR3 length: 14
D gene: NA
clone size: few
CDR3 protein: CASSSDRNTGELFF
CDR3 DNA: TGTGCCAGCAGTTCGGACAGAAACACCGGGGAGCTGTTTTTT

J gene: TRBJ2-3
V gene: TRBV7-2
CDR3 length: 18
D gene: NA
clone size: NA
CDR3 protein: CASSLGWGVRVQGDTQYF
CDR3 DNA: TGTGCCAGCAGCTTAGGCTGGGGGGTGCGGGTCCAAGGGGATACGCAGTATTTT

J gene: TRBJ2-1
V gene: TRBV4-1
CDR3 length: 16
D gene: TRBD2
clone size: NA
CDR3 protein: CASSSGLAGPYNEQFF
CDR3 DNA: TGCGCCAGCAGCTCTGGACTAGCGGGACCTTACAATGAGCAGTTCTTC

J gene: TRBJ1-2
V gene: TRBV11-2
CDR3 length: 13
D gene: TRBD1
clone size: few
CDR3 protein: CASNPTGTYGYTF
CDR3 DNA: TGTGCCAGCAACCCGACAGGGACCTATGGCTACACCTTC

J gene: TRBJ1-5
V gene: TRBV27
CDR3 length: 15
D gene: NA
clone size: NA
CDR3 protein: CASSFSGIGNQPQHF
CDR3 DNA: TGTGCCAGCAGTTTTTCAGGGATTGGCAATCAGCCCCAGCATTTT

J gene: TRBJ1-2
V gene: TRBV7-9
CDR3 length: 14
D gene: NA
clone size: NA
CDR3 protein: CASSFSAQGRGYTF
CDR3 DNA: TGTGCCAGCAGCTTTAGCGCACAGGGACGTGGCTACACCTTC

J gene: TRBJ1-1
V gene: TRBV10-3
CDR3 length: 13
D gene: TRBD1
clone size: NA
CDR3 protein: CAITGTANTEAFF
CDR3 DNA: TGTGCCATCACCGGGACAGCGAACACTGAAGCTTTCTTT

J gene: TRBJ1-1
V gene: TRBV7-3
CDR3 length: 13
D gene: NA
clone size: NA
CDR3 protein: CASSLLSNTEAFF
CDR3 DNA: TGTGCCAGCAGCTTACTATCCAACACTGAAGCTTTCTTT

J gene: TRBJ2-3
V gene: TRBV5-1
CDR3 length: 15
D gene: NA
clone size: NA
CDR3 protein: CASSFSVSSTDTQYF
CDR3 DNA: TGCGCCAGCAGCTTCAGTGTATCGTCCACAGATACGCAGTATTTT

J gene: TRBJ1-5
V gene: TRBV5-1
CDR3 length: 15
D gene: NA
clone size: once
CDR3 protein: CASSLAGFSGQPQHF
CDR3 DNA: TGCGCCAGCAGCTTGGCCGGCTTTAGCGGTCAGCCCCAGCATTTT

J gene: TRBJ2-7
V gene: TRBV7-9
CDR3 length: 14
D gene: NA
clone size: few
CDR3 protein: CASSVTGPSYEQYF
CDR3 DNA: TGTGCCAGCAGCGTGACAGGACCCTCCTACGAGCAGTACTTC

J gene: TRBJ2-6
V gene: TRBV2
CDR3 length: 14
D gene: TRBD1
clone size: NA
CDR3 protein: CASQGAAGANVLTF
CDR3 DNA: TGTGCCAGCCAGGGGGCAGCCGGGGCCAACGTCCTGACTTTC

J gene: TRBJ2-1
V gene: TRBV18
CDR3 length: 15
D gene: TRBD2
clone size: NA
CDR3 protein: CAAARGGGAYNEQFF
CDR3 DNA: TGTGCCGCAGCCCGGGGCGGGGGGGCCTACAATGAGCAGTTCTTC

J gene: TRBJ2-7
V gene: TRBV5-4
CDR3 length: 14
D gene: TRBD1
clone size: NA
CDR3 protein: CASGERDRDYEQYF
CDR3 DNA: TGTGCCAGCGGGGAGCGGGACAGGGACTACGAGCAGTACTTC

J gene: TRBJ1-6
V gene: TRBV27
CDR3 length: 16
D gene: TRBD1
clone size: few
CDR3 protein: CASSADPGGGNSPLHF
CDR3 DNA: TGTGCCAGCAGCGCGGACCCAGGGGGCGGTAATTCACCCCTCCACTTT

J gene: TRBJ1-5
V gene: TRBV4-1
CDR3 length: 15
D gene: NA
clone size: few
CDR3 protein: CASSQVSGSNQPQHF
CDR3 DNA: TGCGCCAGCAGCCAAGTCTCAGGTAGCAATCAGCCCCAGCATTTT

J gene: TRBJ2-3
V gene: TRBV11-3
CDR3 length: 16
D gene: TRBD2
clone size: NA
CDR3 protein: CASSSGLAGETDTQYF
CDR3 DNA: TGTGCCAGCAGCTCCGGACTAGCGGGGGAAACAGATACGCAGTATTTT

J gene: TRBJ2-7
V gene: TRBV27
CDR3 length: 15
D gene: TRBD2
clone size: NA
CDR3 protein: CASKASGASSYEQYF
CDR3 DNA: TGTGCCAGCAAGGCTAGCGGGGCCAGCTCCTACGAGCAGTACTTC

J gene: TRBJ2-3
V gene: TRBV11-2
CDR3 length: 14
D gene: TRBD2
clone size: NA
CDR3 protein: CASRDSGGLNTQYF
CDR3 DNA: TGTGCCAGCAGGGACAGCGGGGGGTTGAATACGCAGTATTTT

J gene: TRBJ2-2
V gene: TRBV5-6
CDR3 length: 17
D gene: TRBD1
clone size: NA
CDR3 protein: CASSVALERGGSGELFF
CDR3 DNA: TGTGCCAGCAGCGTCGCCCTCGAGCGAGGGGGCTCCGGGGAGCTGTTTTTT

J gene: TRBJ1-5
V gene: TRBV27
CDR3 length: 14
D gene: NA
clone size: NA
CDR3 protein: CASSLGGFNQPQHF
CDR3 DNA: TGTGCCAGCAGTTTAGGGGGGTTCAATCAGCCCCAGCATTTT

J gene: TRBJ1-4
V gene: TRBV5-6
CDR3 length: 15
D gene: TRBD1
clone size: NA
CDR3 protein: CASTRQGLTNEKLFF
CDR3 DNA: TGTGCCAGCACCAGACAGGGCCTAACTAATGAAAAACTGTTTTTT

J gene: TRBJ2-1
V gene: TRBV4-2
CDR3 length: 13
D gene: NA
clone size: NA
CDR3 protein: CASSHGVHNEQFF
CDR3 DNA: TGTGCCAGCAGCCATGGAGTCCACAATGAGCAGTTCTTC

J gene: TRBJ1-3
V gene: TRBV6-6
CDR3 length: 15
D gene: TRBD1
clone size: few
CDR3 protein: CASSPTGSSGNTIYF
CDR3 DNA: TGTGCCAGCAGTCCGACAGGGTCCTCTGGAAACACCATATATTTT

J gene: TRBJ1-5
V gene: TRBV18
CDR3 length: 16
D gene: NA
clone size: NA
CDR3 protein: CASSTYRQEGNQPQHF
CDR3 DNA: TGTGCCAGCTCAACGTACCGACAGGAAGGGAATCAGCCCCAGCATTTT

J gene: TRBJ2-7
V gene: TRBV14
CDR3 length: 13
D gene: NA
clone size: once
CDR3 protein: CASSQANGYEQYF
CDR3 DNA: TGTGCCAGCAGCCAAGCTAACGGCTACGAGCAGTACTTC

J gene: TRBJ1-2
V gene: TRBV6-1
CDR3 length: 11
D gene: NA
clone size: NA
CDR3 protein: CASSVLTSYTF
CDR3 DNA: TGTGCCAGCAGCGTGCTTACAAGCTACACCTTC

J gene: TRBJ1-6
V gene: TRBV27
CDR3 length: 16
D gene: TRBD1
clone size: NA
CDR3 protein: CASSLRQGGYNSPLHF
CDR3 DNA: TGTGCCAGCAGTCTTCGACAGGGCGGCTATAATTCACCCCTCCACTTT

J gene: TRBJ1-3
V gene: TRBV27
CDR3 length: 14
D gene: NA
clone size: NA
CDR3 protein: CASSLGSGSDTIYF
CDR3 DNA: TGTGCCAGCAGTTTAGGGTCTGGGAGCGACACCATATATTTT

J gene: TRBJ1-5
V gene: TRBV6-5
CDR3 length: 15
D gene: NA
clone size: NA
CDR3 protein: CASSYSRQGNQPQHF
CDR3 DNA: TGTGCCAGCAGTTACTCGAGGCAGGGAAATCAGCCCCAGCATTTT

J gene: TRBJ2-1
V gene: TRBV9
CDR3 length: 17
D gene: TRBD2
clone size: NA
CDR3 protein: CASSVGTSGGYYNEQFF
CDR3 DNA: TGTGCCAGCAGCGTAGGGACTAGCGGGGGGTATTACAATGAGCAGTTCTTC

J gene: TRBJ1-3
V gene: TRBV4-3
CDR3 length: 19
D gene: NA
clone size: NA
CDR3 protein: CASSQVYGIPRTLGNTIYF
CDR3 DNA: TGCGCCAGCAGCCAAGTTTACGGGATTCCACGTACCCTCGGAAACACCATATATTTT

J gene: TRBJ1-1
V gene: TRBV7-9
CDR3 length: 11
D gene: NA
clone size: few
CDR3 protein: CASSSGRAVFF
CDR3 DNA: TGTGCCAGCAGCTCTGGGAGGGCTGTTTTCTTT

J gene: TRBJ2-6
V gene: TRBV7-3
CDR3 length: 15
D gene: TRBD1
clone size: NA
CDR3 protein: CASSETGVGANVLTF
CDR3 DNA: TGTGCCAGCAGCGAAACAGGGGTAGGGGCCAACGTCCTGACTTTC

J gene: TRBJ2-5
V gene: TRBV19
CDR3 length: 13
D gene: NA
clone size: NA
CDR3 protein: CASRLTGQETQYF
CDR3 DNA: TGTGCCAGTAGGTTAACAGGACAAGAGACCCAGTACTTC

J gene: TRBJ1-1
V gene: TRBV10-3
CDR3 length: 14
D gene: NA
clone size: NA
CDR3 protein: CAIQGGGVNTEAFF
CDR3 DNA: TGTGCCATCCAAGGTGGGGGGGTGAACACTGAAGCTTTCTTT

J gene: TRBJ1-1
V gene: TRBV18
CDR3 length: 18
D gene: TRBD1
clone size: NA
CDR3 protein: CASSSQLQGAYGDTEAFF
CDR3 DNA: TGTGCCAGCTCAAGTCAGCTGCAGGGGGCGTATGGGGACACTGAAGCTTTCTTT

J gene: TRBJ1-1
V gene: TRBV18
CDR3 length: 13
D gene: NA
clone size: few
CDR3 protein: CASSPGTKGEAFF
CDR3 DNA: TGTGCCAGCTCCCCCGGGACAAAGGGTGAAGCTTTCTTT

J gene: TRBJ1-1
V gene: TRBV6-6
CDR3 length: 15
D gene: TRBD1
clone size: NA
CDR3 protein: CASSRQGIGNTEAFF
CDR3 DNA: TGTGCCAGCAGTAGACAGGGGATCGGGAACACTGAAGCTTTCTTT

J gene: TRBJ1-6
V gene: TRBV5-1
CDR3 length: 14
D gene: TRBD1
clone size: NA
CDR3 protein: CASSPGTDNSPLHF
CDR3 DNA: TGCGCCAGCAGTCCCGGGACAGATAATTCACCCCTCCACTTT

J gene: TRBJ2-7
V gene: TRBV5-8
CDR3 length: 15
D gene: NA
clone size: NA
CDR3 protein: CASSLSGGFGYEQYF
CDR3 DNA: TGTGCCAGCAGCTTGAGTGGAGGGTTTGGCTACGAGCAGTACTTC

J gene: TRBJ1-1
V gene: TRBV6-6
CDR3 length: 14
D gene: NA
clone size: once
CDR3 protein: CASRGRGEGTEAFF
CDR3 DNA: TGTGCCAGCAGGGGGAGGGGAGAGGGCACTGAAGCTTTCTTT

J gene: TRBJ2-7
V gene: TRBV2
CDR3 length: 14
D gene: TRBD1
clone size: NA
CDR3 protein: CASSQGQGYSEQYF
CDR3 DNA: TGTGCCAGCAGTCAGGGACAGGGCTACAGCGAGCAGTACTTC

J gene: TRBJ2-1
V gene: TRBV5-1
CDR3 length: 16
D gene: TRBD2
clone size: NA
CDR3 protein: CASSLGTSGGAFEQFF
CDR3 DNA: TGCGCCAGCAGCTTGGGTACTAGCGGGGGGGCCTTTGAGCAGTTCTTC

J gene: TRBJ2-2
V gene: TRBV4-1
CDR3 length: 15
D gene: TRBD1
clone size: NA
CDR3 protein: CASSQGQGPIGELFF
CDR3 DNA: TGCGCCAGCAGCCAAGGACAGGGACCCATCGGGGAGCTGTTTTTT

J gene: TRBJ2-6
V gene: TRBV5-1
CDR3 length: 18
D gene: NA
clone size: NA
CDR3 protein: CASSLDATGISGASVLTF
CDR3 DNA: TGCGCCAGCAGCTTGGATGCGACAGGCATATCTGGGGCCAGCGTCCTGACTTTC

J gene: TRBJ2-7
V gene: TRBV23-1
CDR3 length: 15
D gene: TRBD1
clone size: NA
CDR3 protein: CASRPEPGQTYEQYF
CDR3 DNA: TGCGCCAGCAGACCAGAACCGGGACAGACCTACGAGCAGTACTTC

J gene: TRBJ1-2
V gene: TRBV5-3
CDR3 length: 15
D gene: NA
clone size: NA
CDR3 protein: CARSLPRGNNYGYTF
CDR3 DNA: TGTGCCAGAAGCTTGCCCCGGGGGAATAACTATGGCTACACCTTC